This passage covers 27 T cell receptor beta chains from one sample sequenced in a study of blood T cell repertoires in COVID-19 (dated by TCRdb to 2018 to 2021). The method behind the library was the immunoSEQ multiplex PCR assay. TCRdb limited this immuneACCESS table to in-frame rearrangements with V and J called. A share of clones is missing; checked studies link under half to unresolved V genes, and the rest is unexplained. The sample records about 120,000 clones, more than 80% of which are singletons. The top ten constitute under 9.5% of the sample. Source material: peripheral blood. The source of these receptors is a woman aged 40 to 50 with acute or convalescent COVID-19.

The J gene is TRBJ2-4, the V gene TRBV3-1 (or the pseudogene TRBV3-2), with a tentative D call TRBD1 (6 bases). Per germline, CDR1 LGHDT and CDR2 YNNKEL (reference sequence). The CDR3 spans 15 residues. V gave up 4 bases and J gave up 4 bases, with 14 bases separating them. The CDR3 region has the DNA TGTGCCAGCAGCCCCCCCGGACAGAAGAAAAACATTCAGTACTTC. It is translated as CASSPPGQKKNIQYF.

The CDR3 sequence is CASSRLQGARGSPLHF. The DNA for the CDR3 is TGTGCCAGCAGCCGACTACAGGGGGCGCGGGGTTCACCCCTCCACTTT. The V call is TRBV5-6, the J call TRBJ1-6, with TRBD1 matching 9 bases. The CDR3 contains 16 residues. The germline CDR1 and CDR2 sequences are SGHDT and YYEEEE. The V gene end was trimmed by 4 bases and the J gene end by 9 bases; junction bases not matched to a gene: 11.

The chain couples TRBV18 to TRBJ2-1, with D maybe TRBD2 (5 bases). The CDR3 contains 13 residues. Germline-derived CDR1 and CDR2 are KGHSH and LQKENI. V shed 3 bases and J shed 6 bases, with 9 bases lying between them. The CDR3 sequence: CASSPSSGNEQFF. CDR3 coding DNA: TGTGCCAGCTCACCGTCCAGCGGCAATGAGCAGTTCTTC.

This rearrangement joins TRBV13 to TRBJ1-1, with D possibly being TRBD1 (5 bases). The germline gives CDR1 PRHDT, CDR2 FYEKMQ (reference sequence). There are 14 residues in the CDR3. With 5 bases removed from V and 11 bases from J, the gap between germline ends came to 21 bases. The CDR3 DNA reads TGTGCCAGCAGCCCGGGGGGGGATACGCTTGACGCTTTCTTT. Translating it yields CASSPGGDTLDAFF.

V usage is TRBV7-2 and J usage is TRBJ1-1, with D perhaps matching TRBD1 (6 bases). V lost 5 bases and J 8 bases, leaving 15 bases between the germline ends. This CDR3 has 13 residues. From germline, CDR1 is SGHTA and CDR2 FQGNSA. Here the CDR3 DNA reads TGTGCCAGCAGCCCCCTTGCCGGGACAGAAGCTTTCTTT. Translating gives CASSPLAGTEAFF.

CDR3 DNA sequence: TGTGCCAGCAGTTCGGAGTATAGCAATCAGCCCCAGCATTTT. Protein: CASSSEYSNQPQHF. The chain employs TRBV6-5 and TRBJ1-5; D remains ambiguous. This CDR3 has 14 residues. The germline CDR1 and CDR2 sequences are MNHEY and SVGAGI. V lost 4 bases and J 0 bases, leaving 7 bases between the germline ends.

The rearrangement joins TRBV4-1 to TRBJ2-1, with 12 bases fitting TRBD2. The J segment lost 6 bases and the V segment lost 1 base, leaving 4 bases of the junction unmatched. The germline CDR1 and CDR2 sequences are MGHRA and YSYEKL. The CDR3 contains 16 residues. In nucleotides, the CDR3 is TGCGCCAGCAGCCAAGCCCTAGCGGGGGGGTTCAATGAGCAGTTCTTC. This gives the protein CASSQALAGGFNEQFF.

The chain joins TRBV30 to TRBJ1-1; 7 bases are a match to TRBD1. The CDR3 is 12 amino acids. The V segment lost 8 bases and the J segment 6 bases; nucleotides outside the gene matches: 9. Looked up from germline, CDR1 is GTSNPN and CDR2 is SVGIG (reference sequence). The chain's CDR3 is CAAGQVRAEAFF. The CDR3 DNA is TGTGCCGCCGGACAGGTCAGGGCTGAAGCTTTCTTT.

This chain uses TRBV28 with TRBJ1-1; 10 bases are a match to TRBD1. The CDR3 is 15 amino acids. Germline CDR1 MDHEN, CDR2 SYDVKM. V shed 3 bases, J shed 9 bases, and the junction held 10 bases outside the gene matches. As DNA, the CDR3 is TGTGCCAGCAGTTTCCTCCCGGGGACAGGGGTTCAAGCTTTCTTT. Its translation is CASSFLPGTGVQAFF.

The chain couples TRBV29-1 to TRBJ1-2; TRBD1 is a possible D gene (5 bases). Looked up from germline, CDR1 is SQVTM and CDR2 is ANQGSEA. This CDR3 is 13 amino acids long. V was cut by 4 bases and J by 2 bases, with 11 bases left in between. CDR3 loop: CSVVQGSNYGYTF. CDR3 bases: TGCAGCGTTGTCCAGGGTTCCAACTATGGCTACACCTTC.

This clone was observed a handful of times. This same CDR3 is encoded by further DNA sequences in the sample. This chain joins TRBV29-1 and TRBJ2-5; TRBD2 is a possible D gene (5 bases). CDR1 is SQVTM and CDR2 is ANQGSEA in the germline V gene. Trimming pared 6 bases from V and 4 bases from J, leaving 12 bases between. CDR3 length equals 12 residues. CDR3 in amino acids: CSVTSGGETQYF. The CDR3 coding sequence is TGCAGCGTGACGTCAGGAGGAGAGACCCAGTACTTC.

The chain uses TRBV7-9 and TRBJ2-6, with D perhaps TRBD1 (6 bases). The CDR3 loop spans 16 amino acids. The V gene lost 4 bases and the J gene lost 0 bases, with 10 bases spanning the gap. Germline CDR1 and CDR2: SEHNR and FQNEAQ (reference sequence). CDR3 DNA sequence: TGTGCCAGCAGCTCCCTGACAGGCTCTGGGGCCAACGTCCTGACTTTC. This translates into CASSSLTGSGANVLTF. The entire variable domain, with the rest obtained from reference TRBV7-9 and TRBJ2-6, is as follows: DTGVSQNPRHKITKRGQNVTFRCDPISEHNRLYWYRQTLGQGPEFLTYFQNEAQLEKSRLLSDRFSAERPKGSFSTLEIQRTEQGDSAMYLCASSSLTGSGANVLTFGAGSRLTVL.

The chain recombines TRBV6-1 with TRBJ2-7, with TRBD2 matching over 12 bases. CDR3 length equals 18 residues. CDR1 is MNHNS, CDR2 SASEGT, per germline. The junction had 8 bases not matched to a gene; V was cut back by 2 bases and J by 0 bases. The CDR3 DNA reads as TGTGCCAGCAGTGAAAAACTAGCGGGGGGCACGAGCTCCTACGAGCAGTACTTC. Amino acids: CASSEKLAGGTSSYEQYF.

For the CDR3, the DNA is TGTGCCAGTTACGACCCTCGACAGGGGCTTAATCAGCCCCAGCATTTT. This translates into CASYDPRQGLNQPQHF. The chain couples TRBV10-3 to TRBJ1-5; TRBD1 matches 8 bases. The germline CDR1 and CDR2 sequences are ENHRY and SYGVKD. The CDR3 loop spans 16 amino acids. V lost 10 bases, J lost 4 bases, and 15 bases stayed unmatched.

The V gene is TRBV7-2, the J gene TRBJ1-2; D perhaps matches TRBD1 (6 bases). This CDR3 has 16 amino acids. Germline lookup yields CDR1 SGHTA and CDR2 FQGNSA. Trimming removed 5 bases at V and 8 bases at J, with 24 bases between. CDR3 DNA sequence: TGTGCCAGCAGCCCCCTTTTACCTTACAGGGAGGGCGGCTACACCTTC. Translation: CASSPLLPYREGGYTF. Full variable domain (rest looked up from reference TRBV7-2 and TRBJ1-2): GAGVSQSPSNKVTEKGKDVELRCDPISGHTALYWYRQSLGQGLEFLIYFQGNSAPDKSGLPSDRFSAERTGGSVSTLTIQRTQQEDSAVYLCASSPLLPYREGGYTFGSGTRLTVV.

This chain uses TRBV2 with TRBJ2-3; 9 nucleotides line up with TRBD2. Germline V gene lookup returns CDR1 SNHLY and CDR2 FYNNEI. The ends lost 5 bases at V and 11 bases at J; junction bases unmatched: 14. This CDR3 is 15 amino acids long. CDR3 sequence (DNA): TGTGCCAGCAGTACAGCGGGGGGCTCGCGCTATGGGCAGTATTTT. This translates into CASSTAGGSRYGQYF.

The gene calls are TRBV6-5 and TRBJ1-3; D not certain. This CDR3 is 15 amino acids long. V shed 6 bases and J shed 0 bases, with 12 bases lying between them. Looked up from germline, CDR1 is MNHEY and CDR2 is SVGAGI. CDR3 residues: CASRLTALSGNTIYF. The CDR3 DNA follows: TGTGCCAGCAGGCTTACAGCTCTCTCTGGAAACACCATATATTTT.

The J gene is TRBJ2-2, the V gene TRBV6-5; 7 bases match TRBD1. Germline V gene lookup returns CDR1 MNHEY and CDR2 SVGAGI. The CDR3 length is 16 residues. Losses at the gene ends were 0 bases for V and 3 bases for J; bases not matched to a gene: 4. CDR3 amino acids: CASSYSPTGYTGELFF. CDR3 in DNA: TGTGCCAGCAGTTACTCGCCGACAGGGTACACCGGGGAGCTGTTTTTT.

This clone was recorded only once. The same CDR3 also results from other DNA sequences found in this sample. The J gene is TRBJ2-2, the V gene TRBV5-1; D perhaps matches TRBD1 (6 bases). Trimming stripped 4 bases from V and 1 base from J, with 11 bases between. CDR3 length: 15 amino acids. The germline gives CDR1 SGHRS, CDR2 YFSETQ. Here the CDR3 DNA reads TGCGCCAGCAGCCGAAAGACAGGGAACACCGGGGAGCTGTTTTTT. Amino acid sequence: CASSRKTGNTGELFF.

The chain combines TRBV18 with TRBJ2-7, with a weak D call TRBD1 (6 bases). V lost 1 base and J 3 bases, leaving 16 bases between the germline ends. CDR3 size: 16 residues. CDR1 KGHSH and CDR2 LQKENI come from the germline V gene. The CDR3, as DNA: TGTGCCAGCTCACCACGATCGTCGGACAGACACTACGAGCAGTACTTC. Amino acids: CASSPRSSDRHYEQYF. The variable domain in full, completed from reference TRBV18 and TRBJ2-7, reads NAGVMQNPRHLVRRRGQEARLRCSPMKGHSHVYWYRQLPEEGLKFMVYLQKENIIDESGMPKERFSAEFPKEGPSILRIQQVVRGDSAAYFCASSPRSSDRHYEQYFGPGTRLTVT.

The gene calls are TRBV20-1 and TRBJ2-3, with D perhaps matching TRBD1 (6 bases). There are 14 residues in the CDR3. Germline loops: CDR1 DFQATT, CDR2 SNEGSKA (reference sequence). Trimming shortened V by 3 bases and J by 2 bases, and 12 bases separated the two germline ends. CDR3 region: CSASADRITDTQYF. The CDR3 DNA sequence: TGCAGTGCTAGTGCCGACAGGATCACAGATACGCAGTATTTT.

The rearrangement links TRBV7-6 to TRBJ2-7; 7 bases match TRBD2. Germline V CDR1 and CDR2: SGHVS, FNYEAQ. With V trimmed by 4 bases and J by 0 bases, 12 bases remained unmatched. The length of the CDR3 is 17 residues. CDR3 residues: CASSYRLAGSSSYEQYF. CDR3 in DNA: TGTGCCAGCAGCTACCGATTAGCGGGTTCTAGCTCCTACGAGCAGTACTTC.

The chain recombines TRBV2 with TRBJ2-2; D is unresolved. Per the germline V gene, CDR1 is SNHLY and CDR2 is FYNNEI. The CDR3 contains 12 residues. V gave up 4 bases and J gave up 8 bases, with 8 bases separating them. The CDR3 region has the DNA TGTGCCAGCAGTGCGTCTCGGGGGGAGCTGTTTTTT. It yields the protein CASSASRGELFF.

The chain links TRBV5-1 to TRBJ1-1; D uncertain. The CDR3 contains 14 residues. The germline CDR1 and CDR2 sequences are SGHRS and YFSETQ. Between the trimmed V and J ends, which lost 0 bases and 0 bases, there was a span of 6 bases. CDR3: CASSLVAVNTEAFF. DNA of the CDR3: TGCGCCAGCAGCTTGGTGGCGGTGAACACTGAAGCTTTCTTT.

This chain joins TRBV14 and TRBJ1-2; no definite D call. This CDR3 is built from 14 residues. V lost 1 base, J lost 8 bases, and 14 bases lay in between. Germline CDR1 is SGHDN and CDR2 is FVKESK. The CDR3 DNA reads TGTGCCAGCAGCCAAGGGTTAGGATTCGGGGGCTACACCTTC. This sequence encodes CASSQGLGFGGYTF.

The chain is built from TRBV27 and TRBJ1-1; unclear D gene. Germline assignment: CDR1 MNHEY and CDR2 SMNVEV (reference sequence). The CDR3 consists of 15 residues. Trimming removed 4 bases from V and 1 base from J, with 13 bases in between. The CDR3 nucleotides read TGTGCCAGCAGTTCACAGCCCGCCCGGAACACTGAAGCTTTCTTT. Protein sequence: CASSSQPARNTEAFF.

The chain links TRBV5-4 to TRBJ1-2; perhaps TRBD1 as D (6 bases). CDR3 length: 16 residues. The germline V gene has CDR1 SGHNT and CDR2 YYREEE (reference sequence). Deletions cut 3 bases from V and 5 bases from J, with 20 bases between. The CDR3 DNA is TGTGCCAGCAGCTACGACCAGGGTTTAAGGGGGTATGGCTACACCTTC. This translates into CASSYDQGLRGYGYTF.